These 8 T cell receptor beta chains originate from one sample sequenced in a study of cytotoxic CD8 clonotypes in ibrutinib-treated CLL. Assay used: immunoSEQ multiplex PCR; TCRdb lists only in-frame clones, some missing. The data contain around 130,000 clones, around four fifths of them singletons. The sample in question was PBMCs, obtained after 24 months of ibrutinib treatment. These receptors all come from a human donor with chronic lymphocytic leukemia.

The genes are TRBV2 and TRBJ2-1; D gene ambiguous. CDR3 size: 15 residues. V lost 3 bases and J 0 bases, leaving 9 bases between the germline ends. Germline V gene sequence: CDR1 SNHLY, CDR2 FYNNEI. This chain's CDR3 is CASSDSSSSYNEQFF. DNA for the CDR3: TGTGCCAGCAGTGACAGCTCGAGCTCCTACAATGAGCAGTTCTTC. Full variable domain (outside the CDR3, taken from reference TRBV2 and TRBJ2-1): EPEVTQTPSHQVTQMGQEVILRCVPISNHLYFYWYRQILGQKVEFLVSFYNNEISEKSEIFDDQFSVERPDGSNFTLKIRSTKLEDSAMYFCASSDSSSSYNEQFFGPGTRLTVL.

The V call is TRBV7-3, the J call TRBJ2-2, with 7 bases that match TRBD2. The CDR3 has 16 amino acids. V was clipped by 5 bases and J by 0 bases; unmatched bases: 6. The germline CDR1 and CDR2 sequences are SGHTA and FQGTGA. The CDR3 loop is CASSPAGLANTGELFF. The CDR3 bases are TGTGCCAGCAGCCCAGCGGGGCTCGCGAACACCGGGGAGCTGTTTTTT. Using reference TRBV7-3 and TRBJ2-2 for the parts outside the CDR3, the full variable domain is GAGVSQTPSNKVTEKGKYVELRCDPISGHTALYWYRQSLGQGPEFLIYFQGTGAADDSGLPNDRFFAVRPEGSVSTLKIQRTERGDSAVYLCASSPAGLANTGELFFGEGSRLTVL.

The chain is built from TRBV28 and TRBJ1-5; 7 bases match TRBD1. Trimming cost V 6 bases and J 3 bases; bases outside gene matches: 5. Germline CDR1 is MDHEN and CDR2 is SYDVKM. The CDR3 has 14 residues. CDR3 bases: TGTGCCAGCAGGGAGACAGGGCCCAATCAGCCCCAGCATTTT. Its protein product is CASRETGPNQPQHF.

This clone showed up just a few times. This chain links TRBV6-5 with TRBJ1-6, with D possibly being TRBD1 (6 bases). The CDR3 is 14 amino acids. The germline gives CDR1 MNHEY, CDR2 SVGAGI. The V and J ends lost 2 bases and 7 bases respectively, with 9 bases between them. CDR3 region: CASSYGQPNSPLHF. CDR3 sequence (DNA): TGTGCCAGCAGTTACGGACAGCCAAATTCACCCCTCCACTTT.

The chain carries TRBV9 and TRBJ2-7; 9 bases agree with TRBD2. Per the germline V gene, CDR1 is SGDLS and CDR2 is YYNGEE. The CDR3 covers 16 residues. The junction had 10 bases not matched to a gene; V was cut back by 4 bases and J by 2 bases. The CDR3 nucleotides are TGTGCCAGCAGCCAAAGTGGTAGCGGGGGACCCTACGAGCAGTACTTC. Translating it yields CASSQSGSGGPYEQYF.

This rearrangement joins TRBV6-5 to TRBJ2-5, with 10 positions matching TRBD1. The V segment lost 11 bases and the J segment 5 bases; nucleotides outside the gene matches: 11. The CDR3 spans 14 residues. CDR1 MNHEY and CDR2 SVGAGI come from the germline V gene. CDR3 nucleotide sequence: TGTGCCTCAGGGGGGGACAGGGGTGGCGAGACCCAGTACTTC. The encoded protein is CASGGDRGGETQYF.

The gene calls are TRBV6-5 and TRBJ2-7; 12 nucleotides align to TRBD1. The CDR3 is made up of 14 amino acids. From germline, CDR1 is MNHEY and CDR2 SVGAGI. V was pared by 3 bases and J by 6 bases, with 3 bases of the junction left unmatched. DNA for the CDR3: TGTGCCAGCAGTTATGGGACAGGGGGCCTCGAGCAGTACTTC. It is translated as CASSYGTGGLEQYF.

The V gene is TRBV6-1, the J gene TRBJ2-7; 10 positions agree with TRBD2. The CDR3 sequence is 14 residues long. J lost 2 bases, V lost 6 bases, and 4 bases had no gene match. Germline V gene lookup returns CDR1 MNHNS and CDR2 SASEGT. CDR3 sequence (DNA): TGTGCCAGCAGAGTAGCGGGGGGTACCTACGAGCAGTACTTC. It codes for CASRVAGGTYEQYF.